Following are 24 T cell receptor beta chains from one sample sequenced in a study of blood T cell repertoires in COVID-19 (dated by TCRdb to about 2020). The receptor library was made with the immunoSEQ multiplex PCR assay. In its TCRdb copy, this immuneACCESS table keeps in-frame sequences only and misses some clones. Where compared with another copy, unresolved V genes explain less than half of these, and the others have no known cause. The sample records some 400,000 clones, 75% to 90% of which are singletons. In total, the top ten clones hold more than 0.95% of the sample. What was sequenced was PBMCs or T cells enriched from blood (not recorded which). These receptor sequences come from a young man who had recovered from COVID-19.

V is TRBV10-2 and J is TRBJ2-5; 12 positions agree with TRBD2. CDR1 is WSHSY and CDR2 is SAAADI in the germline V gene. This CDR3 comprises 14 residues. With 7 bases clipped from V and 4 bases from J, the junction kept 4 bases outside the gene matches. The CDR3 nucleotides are TGCGCCAGCAAGACTAGCGGGAGAGGAGAGACCCAGTACTTC. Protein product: CASKTSGRGETQYF.

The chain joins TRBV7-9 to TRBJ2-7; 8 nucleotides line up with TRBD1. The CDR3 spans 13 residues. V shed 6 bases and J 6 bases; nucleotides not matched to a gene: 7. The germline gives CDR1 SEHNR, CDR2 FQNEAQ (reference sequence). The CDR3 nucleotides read TGTGCCAGCAGGGCACCAGGGGGCGGCGAGCAGTACTTC. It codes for CASRAPGGGEQYF.

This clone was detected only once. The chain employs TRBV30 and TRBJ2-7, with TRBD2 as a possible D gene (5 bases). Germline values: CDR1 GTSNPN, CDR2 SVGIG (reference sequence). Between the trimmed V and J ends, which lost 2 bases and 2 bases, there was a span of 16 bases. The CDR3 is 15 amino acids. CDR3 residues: CAWSMSGKKTYEQYF. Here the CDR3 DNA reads TGTGCCTGGAGTATGAGCGGCAAAAAAACCTACGAGCAGTACTTC.

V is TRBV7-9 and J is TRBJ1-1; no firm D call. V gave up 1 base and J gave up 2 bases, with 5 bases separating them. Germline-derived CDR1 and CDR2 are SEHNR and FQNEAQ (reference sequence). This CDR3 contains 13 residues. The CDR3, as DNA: TGTGCCAGCAGCTTAGGCAGTAACACTGAAGCTTTCTTT. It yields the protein CASSLGSNTEAFF.

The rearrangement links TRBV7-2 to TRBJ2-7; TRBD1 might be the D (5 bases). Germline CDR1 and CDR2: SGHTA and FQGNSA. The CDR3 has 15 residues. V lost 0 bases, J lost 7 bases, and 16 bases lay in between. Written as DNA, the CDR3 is TGTGCCAGCAGCTTAGCGAGCACCCAGGGATGGGAGCAGTACTTC. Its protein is CASSLASTQGWEQYF.

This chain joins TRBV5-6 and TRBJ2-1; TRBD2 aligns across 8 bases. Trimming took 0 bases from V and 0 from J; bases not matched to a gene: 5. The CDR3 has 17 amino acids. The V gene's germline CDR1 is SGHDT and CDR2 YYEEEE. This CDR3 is CASSLVGRGTSYNEQFF. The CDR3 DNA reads TGTGCCAGCAGCTTGGTCGGGAGGGGGACCTCCTACAATGAGCAGTTCTTC.

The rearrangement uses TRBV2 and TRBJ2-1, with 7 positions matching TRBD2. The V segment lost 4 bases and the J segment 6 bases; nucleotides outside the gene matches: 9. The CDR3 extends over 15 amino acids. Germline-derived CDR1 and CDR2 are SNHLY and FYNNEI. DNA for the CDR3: TGTGCCAGCAGTGTTATGACTAGCAGGCCCAATGAGCAGTTCTTC. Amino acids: CASSVMTSRPNEQFF.

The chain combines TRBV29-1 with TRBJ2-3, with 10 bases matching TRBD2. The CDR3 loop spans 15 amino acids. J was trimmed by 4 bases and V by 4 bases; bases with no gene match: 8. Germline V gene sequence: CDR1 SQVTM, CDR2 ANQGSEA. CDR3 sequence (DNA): TGCAGCGTTGGCCTCTTAGCGGGAGGCGCAGATACGCAGTATTTT. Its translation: CSVGLLAGGADTQYF.

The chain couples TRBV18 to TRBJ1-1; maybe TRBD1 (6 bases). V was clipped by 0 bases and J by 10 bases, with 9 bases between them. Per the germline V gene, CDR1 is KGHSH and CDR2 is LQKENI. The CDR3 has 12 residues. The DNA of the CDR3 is TGTGCCAGCTCACCACCTCAGGGGAGAGCTTTCTTT. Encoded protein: CASSPPQGRAFF.

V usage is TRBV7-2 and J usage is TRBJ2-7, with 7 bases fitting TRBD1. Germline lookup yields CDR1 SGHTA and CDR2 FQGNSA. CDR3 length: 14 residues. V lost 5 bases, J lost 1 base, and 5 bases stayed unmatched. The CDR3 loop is CASSPGTVSYEQYF. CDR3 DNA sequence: TGTGCCAGCAGCCCGGGGACAGTATCCTACGAGCAGTACTTC.

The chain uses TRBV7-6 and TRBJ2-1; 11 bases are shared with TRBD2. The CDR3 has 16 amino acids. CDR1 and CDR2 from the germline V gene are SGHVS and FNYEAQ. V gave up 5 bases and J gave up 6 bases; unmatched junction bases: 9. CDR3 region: CASSTIAGGPVNEQFF. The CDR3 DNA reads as TGTGCCAGCAGCACCATAGCGGGAGGGCCGGTCAATGAGCAGTTCTTC.

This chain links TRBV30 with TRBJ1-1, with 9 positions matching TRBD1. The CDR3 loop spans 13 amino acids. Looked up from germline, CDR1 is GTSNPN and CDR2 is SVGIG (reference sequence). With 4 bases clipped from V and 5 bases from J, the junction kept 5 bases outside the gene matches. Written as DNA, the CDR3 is TGTGCCTGGACATCACAGGGGGCAACTGAAGCTTTCTTT. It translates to CAWTSQGATEAFF.

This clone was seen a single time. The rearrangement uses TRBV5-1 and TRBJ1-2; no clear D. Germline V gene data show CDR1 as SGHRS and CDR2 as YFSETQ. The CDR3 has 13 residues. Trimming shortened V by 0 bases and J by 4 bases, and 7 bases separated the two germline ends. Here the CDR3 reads CASSLAEAYGYTF. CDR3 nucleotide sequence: TGCGCCAGCAGCTTGGCCGAGGCCTATGGCTACACCTTC.

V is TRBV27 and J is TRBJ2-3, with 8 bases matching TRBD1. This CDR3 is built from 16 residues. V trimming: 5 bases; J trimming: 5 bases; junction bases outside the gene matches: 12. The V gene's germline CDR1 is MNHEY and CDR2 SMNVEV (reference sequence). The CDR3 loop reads CASSLNDRGGRDTQYF. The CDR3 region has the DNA TGTGCCAGCAGTCTCAACGACAGGGGCGGCCGAGATACGCAGTATTTT.

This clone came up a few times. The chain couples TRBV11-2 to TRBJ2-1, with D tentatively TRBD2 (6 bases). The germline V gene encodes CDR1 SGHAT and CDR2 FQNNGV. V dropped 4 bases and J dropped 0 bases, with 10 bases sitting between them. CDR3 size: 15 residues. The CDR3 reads CASSSSVSSYNEQFF. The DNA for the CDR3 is TGTGCCAGCAGCTCTAGCGTAAGCTCCTACAATGAGCAGTTCTTC.

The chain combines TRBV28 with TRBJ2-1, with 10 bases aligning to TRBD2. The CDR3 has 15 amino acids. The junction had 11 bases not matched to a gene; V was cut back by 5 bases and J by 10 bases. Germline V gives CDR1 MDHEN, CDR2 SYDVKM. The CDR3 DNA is TGTGCCAGCAGTCAGAGCGGGAGGGCCCGGCGAGAGCAGTTCTTC. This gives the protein CASSQSGRARREQFF.

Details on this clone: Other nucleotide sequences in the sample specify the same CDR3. The CDR3 bases are TGTGCCAGCAGTTCATACACCGGGGAGCTGTTTTTT. Translated: CASSSYTGELFF. The rearrangement uses TRBV27 and TRBJ2-2; D unclear. This CDR3 is 12 amino acids long. Looked up from germline, CDR1 is MNHEY and CDR2 is SMNVEV (reference sequence). Trimming cost V 4 bases and J 3 bases, with 3 bases left between them.

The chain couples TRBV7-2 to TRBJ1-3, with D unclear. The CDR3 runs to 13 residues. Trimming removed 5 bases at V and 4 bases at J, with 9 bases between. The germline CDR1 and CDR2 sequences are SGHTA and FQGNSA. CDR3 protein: CASSALAGNTIYF. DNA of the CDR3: TGTGCCAGCAGCGCGTTAGCCGGAAACACCATATATTTT.

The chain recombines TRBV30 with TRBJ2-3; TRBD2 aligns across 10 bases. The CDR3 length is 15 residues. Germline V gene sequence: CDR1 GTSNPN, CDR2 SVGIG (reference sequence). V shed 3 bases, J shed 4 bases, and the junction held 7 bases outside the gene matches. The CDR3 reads CAWSAGTSVADTQYF. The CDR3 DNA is TGTGCCTGGAGCGCCGGGACTAGCGTCGCAGATACGCAGTATTTT.

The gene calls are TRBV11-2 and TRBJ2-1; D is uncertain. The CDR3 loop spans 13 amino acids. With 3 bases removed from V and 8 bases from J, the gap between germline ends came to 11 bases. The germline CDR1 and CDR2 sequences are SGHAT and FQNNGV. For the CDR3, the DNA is TGTGCCAGCAGCTTTTATTCCTCCGATGAGCAGTTCTTC. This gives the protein CASSFYSSDEQFF.

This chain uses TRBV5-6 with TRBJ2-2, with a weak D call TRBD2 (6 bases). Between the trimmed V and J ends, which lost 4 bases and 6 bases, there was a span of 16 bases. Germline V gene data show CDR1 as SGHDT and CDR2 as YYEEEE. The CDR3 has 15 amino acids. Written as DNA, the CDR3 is TGTGCCAGCAGCCCGGGTGGGCCGGGGGCCGGGGAGCTGTTTTTT. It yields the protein CASSPGGPGAGELFF.

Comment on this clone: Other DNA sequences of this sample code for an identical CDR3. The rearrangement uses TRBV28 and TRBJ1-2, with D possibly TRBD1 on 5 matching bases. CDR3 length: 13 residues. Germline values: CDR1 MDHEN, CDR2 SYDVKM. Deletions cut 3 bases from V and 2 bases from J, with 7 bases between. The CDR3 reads CASSLAGNYGYTF. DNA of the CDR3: TGTGCCAGCAGTTTGGCAGGGAACTATGGCTACACCTTC.

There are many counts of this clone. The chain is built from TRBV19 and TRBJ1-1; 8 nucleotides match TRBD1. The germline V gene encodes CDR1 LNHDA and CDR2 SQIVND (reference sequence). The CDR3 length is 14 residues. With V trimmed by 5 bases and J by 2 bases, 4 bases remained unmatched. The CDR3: CASSSDRANTEAFF. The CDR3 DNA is TGTGCCAGTAGTTCGGACAGGGCCAACACTGAAGCTTTCTTT.

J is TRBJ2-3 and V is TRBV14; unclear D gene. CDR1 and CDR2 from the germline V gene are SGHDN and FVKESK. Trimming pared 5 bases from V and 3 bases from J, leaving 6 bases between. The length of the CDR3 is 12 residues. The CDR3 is CASSEVTDTQYF. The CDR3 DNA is TGTGCCAGCAGCGAGGTAACAGATACGCAGTATTTT.